The clone carrying this T cell receptor (beta chain) has just one count. The CDR3 runs to 14 residues. The V gene's germline CDR1 is SGHRS and CDR2 YFSETQ. V shed 0 bases and J shed 1 base, with 7 bases lying between them. This sample was taken from a study of blood T cell repertoires in COVID-19. Study in general: Sites in the United States, Italy and Spain provided acute and convalescent COVID-19 samples. T cells, B-cell-depleted T cells, or PBMCs provided the cDNA or gDNA that served as material.

Assay: immunoSEQ multiplex PCR; the TCRdb copy retains only in-frame clones and omits some. The repertoire has roughly 90,000 clones, approximately 80% of them found once; the top ten carry nearly 3.5%. This clonotype was sampled from a man in his forties or fifties with acute or convalescent COVID-19. The sequenced sample consisted of peripheral blood. The chain couples TRBV5-1 to TRBJ1-1; D remains ambiguous. The CDR3 here is CASSLDSTNTEAFF. The CDR3 coding sequence is TGCGCCAGCAGCTTGGACAGTACGAACACTGAAGCTTTCTTT.